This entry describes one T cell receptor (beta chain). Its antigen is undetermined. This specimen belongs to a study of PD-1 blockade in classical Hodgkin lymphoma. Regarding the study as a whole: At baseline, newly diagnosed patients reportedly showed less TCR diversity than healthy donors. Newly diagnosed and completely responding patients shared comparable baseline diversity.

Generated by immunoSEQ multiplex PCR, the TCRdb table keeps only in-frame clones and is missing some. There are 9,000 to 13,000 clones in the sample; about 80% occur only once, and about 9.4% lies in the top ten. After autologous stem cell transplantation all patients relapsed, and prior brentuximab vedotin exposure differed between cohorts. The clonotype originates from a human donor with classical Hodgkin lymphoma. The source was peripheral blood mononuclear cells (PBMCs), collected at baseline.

CDR3 coding DNA: TGTGCCAGCTCACCACCGGACAGGGCCGAGCAGTACTTC. Translating gives CASSPPDRAEQYF. The rearrangement links TRBV18 to TRBJ2-7; TRBD1 agrees at 8 bases. This CDR3 has 13 residues. Germline CDR1 reads KGHSH; CDR2 reads LQKENI. Germline trimming cut 0 bases from V and 6 bases from J; bases unmatched to any gene: 1.